This T cell receptor beta chain comes out of a study of human T cells and chemical hapten exposure. V lost 2 bases and J lost 0, with 13 bases in between. The CDR3 sequence is 16 residues long. CDR1 and CDR2 (germline): LGHDT, YNNKEL (reference sequence). Unfractionated whole blood served as the source for total RNA extraction. This clonotype was seen ten or more times. Each cDNA molecule in the library carried unique molecular identifiers. MiXCR, run by TCRdb on the reads, gives a single entry per CDR3 protein. The sample shows about 120,000 distinct CDR3 sequences, over 7.5% of them seen only once. The sample consisted of whole blood. The clonotype comes from a human donor in good health. Some clones in this sample may be carry-over from other donors' samples. V is TRBV3-1 and J is TRBJ1-1; D is unclear. CDR3 bases: TGTGCCAGCAGCCAATTTCCGGGAAAGATGAACACTGAAGCTTTCTTT. Protein sequence: CASSQFPGKMNTEAFF.